Given below is one T cell receptor (beta chain) in context. Sequencing used immunoSEQ multiplex PCR; TCRdb keeps in-frame clones, though not all of them. This sample has about 120,000 clones, with roughly four fifths found just once. The data are from a study of blood T cell repertoires in COVID-19. This clonotype originated in a human donor in a cohort sampled during active COVID-19. Material for sequencing was peripheral blood.

CDR3 DNA: TGTGCCACCAGCGGGACCGGGACTAGCGGCACCTACGAGCAGTACTTC. Its protein is CATSGTGTSGTYEQYF. This chain links TRBV15 with TRBJ2-7; 11 bases match TRBD2. The germline V gene has CDR1 LNHNV and CDR2 YYDKDF (reference sequence). The junction had 8 bases not matched to a gene; V was cut back by 5 bases and J by 2 bases. The CDR3 consists of 16 residues.